This TCR beta chain was identified during a study of blood T cell repertoires in COVID-19 (dated by TCRdb to between 2020 and 2021). Notes on the research overall: Samples from collaborators originated in the United States, Italy and Spain and spanned both the acute and convalescent phases of COVID-19. The material from the prospective study consisted of cDNA or gDNA derived from T cells, B-cell-depleted T cells, or PBMCs. The dataset comprised deeply sampled blood TCRbeta repertoires from subjects exposed to, actively infected with, or recovered from COVID-19. The repertoires were released in a freely available public database meant as a resource for research on the immune response to SARS-CoV-2. The samples were drawn from two sources: the first 160 participants of the ongoing ImmuneRACE study, and fewer than 1,500 subjects contributed by 6 global collaborators. A de-identified subject ID, COVID-19 status, age in years and sex were almost always included in the sample metadata. Where available, HLA class I and class II types were obtained from metadata supplied by the sample provider rather than from assay-based typing.

Whole blood was collected in K2EDTA tubes by collaborating institutions according to the institutions' own protocols. For TCRbeta analysis, collaborators shipped samples as frozen whole blood, isolated PBMCs, or DNA extracted from either of those sample types. TCRbeta CDR3 regions were amplified from genomic DNA using the immunoSEQ Assay, a bias-controlled multiplex PCR. The authors' analysis ran thus. The number of nucleated cells in each sample was estimated from the amplification of reference gene primers within the assay. Sequence reads were collapsed and filtered to measure the absolute abundance of every unique TCRbeta CDR3 rearrangement. For each sample, productive Simpson clonality was calculated as the square root of Simpson's diversity index over productive rearrangements. TCRdb obtained this table from immuneACCESS and retained in-frame rearrangements with V and J assigned. These tables miss some clones; where compared with another copy, unresolved V genes account for less than half of the shortfall, and the remainder is unexplained. The D gene and trimming were derived from the DNA, and the V and J assignments and clone size from that table. The sample contains tens of thousands of clones, about 84% of them found a single time. Clones ranked in the top ten supply about 39% of the sample.

With respect to this clone: Its antigen is still unknown. Base qualities are not recorded, but no much larger clone differs from it by a single base.

The germline V gene specifies SGHRS as CDR1 and YFSETQ as CDR2. V and J are trimmed by 6 bases and 1 base, and the gene matches miss 9 bases of the junction. Measured from the cysteine to the phenylalanine, the CDR3 is 15 residues long. The retained sequence is limited to the CDR3, 45 bases, with the frame set at the first base. Findings and caveats that apply to the study as a whole: Clinical and demographic metadata were provided uncurated, with the amount varying by source and participant.

The receptor chain draws on TRBV5-1 and TRBJ2-5, with 7 middle bases fitting TRBD2. Sequencing input: peripheral blood. This sequence originates from a woman of 80 years or more with acute or convalescent COVID-19. The CDR3 in this case is CASKTTGLPQETQYF. In nucleotide form, the sequence is TGCGCCAGCAAAACCACGGGACTACCCCAAGAGACCCAGTACTTC.